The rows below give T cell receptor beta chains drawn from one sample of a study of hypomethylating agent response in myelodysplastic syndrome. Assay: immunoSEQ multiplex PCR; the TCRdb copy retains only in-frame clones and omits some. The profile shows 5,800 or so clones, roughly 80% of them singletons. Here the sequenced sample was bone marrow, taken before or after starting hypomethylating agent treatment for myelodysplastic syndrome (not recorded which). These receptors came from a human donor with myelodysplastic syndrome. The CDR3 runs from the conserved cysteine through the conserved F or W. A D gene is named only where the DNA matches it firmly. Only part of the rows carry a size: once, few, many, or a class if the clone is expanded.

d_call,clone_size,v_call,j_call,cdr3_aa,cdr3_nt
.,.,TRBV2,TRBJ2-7,CASTPGYEQYF,TGTGCCAGCACTCCAGGGTACGAGCAGTACTTC
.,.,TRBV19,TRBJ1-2,CASSISVYGYTF,TGTGCCAGTAGTATCTCCGTTTACGGCTACACCTTC
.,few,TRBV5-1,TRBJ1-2,CASSARTGGVTGYTF,TGCGCCAGCAGCGCCCGTACGGGAGGCGTAACTGGCTACACCTTC
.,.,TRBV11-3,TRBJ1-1,CASSPGVETEAFF,TGTGCCAGCAGTCCGGGGGTGGAAACTGAAGCTTTCTTT
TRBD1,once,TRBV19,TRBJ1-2,CASLGQAMGFYGYTF,TGTGCCAGCTTAGGACAGGCGATGGGATTCTATGGCTACACCTTC
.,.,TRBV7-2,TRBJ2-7,CASSSGVEQYF,TGTGCCAGCAGCTCGGGTGTCGAGCAGTACTTC
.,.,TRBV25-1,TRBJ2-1,CASRSHRDIYGYNEQFF,TGTGCCAGCAGATCACACCGGGACATCTACGGGTACAATGAGCAGTTCTTC
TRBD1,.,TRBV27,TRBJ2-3,CASSLSTGLADTQYF,TGTGCCAGCAGTTTATCGACAGGGCTCGCAGATACGCAGTATTTT
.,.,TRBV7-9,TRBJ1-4,CASSFSGAGPHEKLFF,TGTGCCAGCAGCTTCTCTGGGGCAGGCCCCCACGAAAAACTGTTTTTT
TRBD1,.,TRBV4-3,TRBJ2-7,CASSQDRGREQYF,TGCGCCAGCAGCCAGGACAGGGGTCGGGAGCAGTACTTC